This T cell receptor (beta chain) was observed in a study of beta chain features in type 1 diabetes. Remarks on this clone: Its antigen remains unknown.

Study results and caveats: Shortening of TCRB CDR3s, moderate but significant, appeared in all four CD4+ subsets of Type 1 diabetes patients. In comparison with healthy donors, patients had naive, central memory and Treg TCRB repertoires that appeared more similar.

Every isolated RNA sample was fully reverse transcribed, so sequencing captured expressed TCRB transcripts. Assay: immunoSEQ multiplex PCR; the TCRdb copy retains only in-frame clones and omits some. Seen here are tens of thousands of clones, approximately 50% observed once, and the top ten hold 0.65% to 0.75%. Cells sorted by CD45RO/CCR7/CD25/CD127/CD95/CD27 comprised CD4+ naive, central memory, regulatory and stem cell-like memory cells. The V gene end was trimmed by 4 bases and the J gene end by 3 bases; junction bases not matched to a gene: 3. Looked up from germline, CDR1 is LNHDA and CDR2 is SQIVND (reference sequence). CDR3 length equals 13 residues.

Sample: central memory CD4+ T cells from blood. This chain links TRBV19 with TRBJ2-7; 7 nucleotides line up with TRBD1. The clonotype comes from a man aged 25-45 years with type 1 diabetes. The CDR3 bases are TGTGCCAGTAGTACCGGGACAGACTACGAGCAGTACTTC. This sequence encodes CASSTGTDYEQYF.